These 5 T cell receptor beta chains originate from one sample sequenced in a study of regulatory T cells in long-lasting Graves disease. Time point: newly diagnosed GD, antithyroid drugs for less than 3 months. Generation of the TCR library employed RNA extracted from PBMCs. Researchers made TCR beta libraries by using iRepertoire HTBI primers and running Arm-PCR on CDR3 regions. TCRdb analysed the multiplex PCR reads with MiXCR anew, one entry per CDR3 protein. The sample consists of about 460,000 distinct CDR3 sequences, around 15% of them appearing once. These data also featured in a second study, about T cells in Graves' hyperthyroidism and ophthalmopathy.

The sequencing here drew on peripheral blood mononuclear cells (PBMCs), taken at new diagnosis, from a patient treated with antithyroid drugs. The source is a woman aged 45 to 65 with Graves disease.

This clonotype was detected many times. This chain uses TRBV2 with TRBJ2-7; D not resolved. This CDR3 has 13 residues. Germline assignment: CDR1 SNHLY and CDR2 FYNNEI. V was pared by 1 base and J by 3 bases, with 7 bases between. CDR3 sequence: CASSEETNYEQYF. Here the CDR3 DNA reads TGTGCCAGCAGTGAAGAGACGAACTACGAGCAGTACTTC.

As regards this clonotype: This may stem from a read error, because a much larger clone lies one nucleotide away. The CDR3 does not close with the conserved phenylalanine or tryptophan, likely indicating a read error. This chain connects TRBV2 to TRBJ2-5, with 7 positions matching TRBD2. Looked up from germline, CDR1 is SNHLY and CDR2 is FYNNEI. J lost 4 bases, V lost 4 bases, and 9 bases had no gene match. The CDR3 has 15 residues. The CDR3 DNA follows: TGTGCCAGCAGTGCGGTAGGCGGGGGAGGAGAGACCCAGTACTCC. It specifies CASSAVGGGGETQYS.

This clonotype has just a few counts. CDR3 sequence reads: CASSPMTGIYQPQHF. CDR3 nucleotide sequence: TGTGCCAGCAGTCCCATGACAGGGATTTACCAGCCCCAGCATTTT. This chain links TRBV27 with TRBJ1-5, with 7 bases matching TRBD1. The V gene's germline CDR1 is MNHEY and CDR2 SMNVEV (reference sequence). V lost 5 bases, J lost 7 bases, and 11 bases stayed unmatched. There are 15 residues in the CDR3.

The table lists this clonotype with many counts. In nucleotides, the CDR3 is TGTGCCAGCAGTGAAGCGTTTCAGGGACAAGAGACCCAGTACTTC. Its protein is CASSEAFQGQETQYF. The gene calls are TRBV2 and TRBJ2-5; the D gene is possibly TRBD1 (5 bases). This CDR3 is built from 15 residues. Germline assignment: CDR1 SNHLY and CDR2 FYNNEI. V lost 0 bases to trimming and J lost 2 bases, with 10 bases between them.

This clonotype was detected many times. The chain is built from TRBV4-2 and TRBJ2-5; 8 nucleotides agree with TRBD1. Germline loops: CDR1 LGHNA, CDR2 YNFKEQ. With V trimmed by 0 bases and J by 3 bases, 15 bases remained unmatched. This CDR3 comprises 19 residues. Here the CDR3 reads CASSQEMGIGTGPEETQYF. The CDR3 region has the DNA TGTGCCAGCAGCCAAGAAATGGGGATCGGGACAGGCCCGGAAGAGACCCAGTACTTC.